Below are 7 T cell receptor beta chains sequenced from a single sample in a study of cytomegalovirus exposure and HLA in healthy donors. Sequencing was performed with immunoSEQ multiplex PCR; in TCRdb, only in-frame clones are kept and a portion is missing. The repertoire holds some 60,000 clones, with approximately 96% as singletons. Material for sequencing was PBMCs. The receptors come from a man aged 18 to 35 in good health and CMV-seronegative.

The V call is TRBV5-1, the J call TRBJ2-5; D is perhaps TRBD1 (5 bases). Germline V gene data show CDR1 as SGHRS and CDR2 as YFSETQ. The length of the CDR3 is 16 residues. The V and J ends lost 4 bases and 5 bases respectively, with 21 bases between them. The CDR3 DNA is TGCGCCAGCAGCGCCAAGGGGTCCTCCCGCCTTGAGACCCAGTACTTC. This sequence encodes CASSAKGSSRLETQYF.

The V call is TRBV25-1, the J call TRBJ2-1; 7 bases agree with TRBD2. With 6 bases clipped from V and 7 bases from J, the junction kept 12 bases outside the gene matches. The CDR3 covers 15 residues. Germline V gene data show CDR1 as MGHDK and CDR2 as SYGVNS. The chain's CDR3 is CASREVREDPNEQFF. CDR3 in DNA: TGTGCCAGCAGAGAAGTACGGGAGGACCCGAATGAGCAGTTCTTC.

The rearrangement uses TRBV5-1 and TRBJ1-2; 7 nucleotides line up with TRBD1. The CDR3 is 14 amino acids. The germline gives CDR1 SGHRS, CDR2 YFSETQ. The ends lost 3 bases at V and 0 bases at J; junction bases unmatched: 2. The CDR3, as DNA: TGCGCCAGCAGCTCAGGGGGTACTAACTATGGCTACACCTTC. Translated, it gives CASSSGGTNYGYTF.

The V and J genes are TRBV28 and TRBJ2-6; no firm D call. Germline loops: CDR1 MDHEN, CDR2 SYDVKM. CDR3 size: 13 residues. The V gene lost 5 bases and the J gene lost 1 base, with 3 bases spanning the gap. CDR3 in amino acids: CASSQSGANVLTF. The CDR3 DNA sequence: TGTGCCAGCAGTCAGTCTGGGGCCAACGTCCTGACTTTC.

The CDR3 DNA reads TGTGCCAGCAGATATACAGGGGTATTCGAGACCCAGTACTTC. It is translated as CASRYTGVFETQYF. This rearrangement joins TRBV28 to TRBJ2-5; TRBD1 matches at 7 bases. Germline V gene data show CDR1 as MDHEN and CDR2 as SYDVKM. Trimming removed 6 bases from V and 5 bases from J; junction bases left unmatched: 9. The CDR3 totals 14 residues.

The gene calls are TRBV10-3 and TRBJ2-1; D possibly corresponds to TRBD2 (7 bases). This CDR3 spans 14 amino acids. The V end was cut by 8 bases, the J end by 3 bases, with 14 bases between. Germline CDR1 is ENHRY and CDR2 is SYGVKD. The CDR3 DNA reads TGTGCCATCGGGGGGGCGGGGGTCTACAATGAGCAGTTCTTC. Encoded protein: CAIGGAGVYNEQFF.

The chain carries TRBV15 and TRBJ1-4; perhaps TRBD1 as D (5 bases). The CDR3 runs to 15 residues. Trimming removed 0 bases from V and 11 bases from J, with 16 bases in between. CDR1 is LNHNV and CDR2 is YYDKDF in the germline V gene (reference sequence). The CDR3, as DNA: TGTGCCACCAGCAGAGAAGTGCGGGGAGAGGGGAAACTGTTTTTT. Translation: CATSREVRGEGKLFF.